The 9 T cell receptor beta chains below were found in one sample sequenced in a study of T cell changes during pregnancy in multiple sclerosis. Method: immunoSEQ multiplex PCR; TCRdb's copy keeps in-frame clones and lacks some. The sample lists under 70,000 clones, approximately 92% occurring once. This specimen consisted of peripheral blood, obtained in the third trimester of pregnancy. These receptors originate from a female donor in good health, enrolled as a control in a pregnancy study.

This chain links TRBV28 with TRBJ2-7; D is possibly TRBD2 (6 bases). The CDR3 is 16 amino acids. The germline V and J ends were trimmed by 6 bases and 4 bases, with 22 bases remaining between them. Germline CDR1 and CDR2: MDHEN and SYDVKM. CDR3 amino acids: CASRRNRDFFPYEQYF. The CDR3 DNA is TGTGCCAGCAGACGGAACCGGGACTTCTTCCCTTACGAGCAGTACTTC.

CDR3 sequence: CASSLTGSTEAFF. In DNA, the CDR3 is TGCGCCAGCAGCTTGACAGGATCAACTGAAGCTTTCTTT. The V gene is TRBV5-1, the J gene TRBJ1-1; D might be TRBD1 (5 bases). The CDR3 is made up of 13 amino acids. Germline V gene sequence: CDR1 SGHRS, CDR2 YFSETQ. V lost 1 base and J 5 bases, leaving 9 bases between the germline ends.

The V call is TRBV4-1, the J call TRBJ1-1, with TRBD1 identical over 7 bases. Germline V gene lookup returns CDR1 MGHRA and CDR2 YSYEKL. The CDR3 extends over 18 amino acids. With V trimmed by 3 bases and J by 0 bases, 13 bases remained unmatched. The CDR3 sequence: CASSQHRDSATLNTEAFF. CDR3 bases: TGCGCCAGCAGCCAGCACCGGGACAGCGCGACCCTGAACACTGAAGCTTTCTTT.

In this sample, this clone turned up once. V and J are TRBV5-1 and TRBJ2-7; D is possibly TRBD2 (6 bases). Germline assignment: CDR1 SGHRS and CDR2 YFSETQ. V dropped 4 bases and J dropped 3 bases, with 8 bases sitting between them. This CDR3 is 12 amino acids long. The CDR3 region has the DNA TGCGCCAGCAGCGTCGGGGGCTACGAGCAGTACTTC. Its protein product is CASSVGGYEQYF.

The chain is built from TRBV6-5 and TRBJ1-1, with D perhaps TRBD1 (5 bases). Germline V lookup: CDR1 MNHEY, CDR2 SVGAGI. The CDR3 length is 15 residues. The ends were cut back, 0 bases at V and 6 bases at J, with 14 bases in the middle. CDR3 amino acids: CASSYSGHKEPEAFF. The DNA for the CDR3 is TGTGCCAGCAGTTACTCGGGGCACAAAGAACCTGAAGCTTTCTTT.

V usage is TRBV2 and J usage is TRBJ1-1, with D perhaps matching TRBD1 (5 bases). From germline, CDR1 is SNHLY and CDR2 FYNNEI. The CDR3 runs to 14 residues. Trimming removed 6 bases from V and 2 bases from J, with 13 bases in between. DNA for the CDR3: TGTGCCAGCAGCGGAGTGGACATAAACACTGAAGCTTTCTTT. Translation gives CASSGVDINTEAFF.

The chain employs TRBV2 and TRBJ2-3; the D is unclear. Trimming took 4 bases from V and 8 from J, leaving 10 bases between them. There are 12 residues in the CDR3. The germline V gene has CDR1 SNHLY and CDR2 FYNNEI. This CDR3 reads CASSAGLFTQYF. CDR3 nucleotide sequence: TGTGCCAGCAGTGCGGGTCTGTTTACGCAGTATTTT. Full variable domain (rest looked up from reference TRBV2 and TRBJ2-3): EPEVTQTPSHQVTQMGQEVILRCVPISNHLYFYWYRQILGQKVEFLVSFYNNEISEKSEIFDDQFSVERPDGSNFTLKIRSTKLEDSAMYFCASSAGLFTQYFGPGTRLTVL.

This chain uses TRBV7-2 with TRBJ2-1; TRBD2 matches at 13 bases. The CDR3 totals 17 residues. From germline, CDR1 is SGHTA and CDR2 FQGNSA. The V segment lost 5 bases and the J segment 10 bases; nucleotides outside the gene matches: 14. The CDR3 nucleotides are TGTGCCAGCAGCCCCGGGGGGGGGAGACTAGCGGGAGGAGAGCAGTTCTTC. Translation gives CASSPGGGRLAGGEQFF.

The genes are TRBV19 and TRBJ1-5, with a tentative D call TRBD1 (5 bases). Germline V lookup: CDR1 LNHDA, CDR2 SQIVND (reference sequence). The length of the CDR3 is 13 residues. Trimming left V 7 bases short and J 6 bases short, with 13 bases between. CDR3 sequence (DNA): TGTGCCAGTACCAGGGTAGTCGGTCAGCCCCAGCATTTT. Translated, it gives CASTRVVGQPQHF.